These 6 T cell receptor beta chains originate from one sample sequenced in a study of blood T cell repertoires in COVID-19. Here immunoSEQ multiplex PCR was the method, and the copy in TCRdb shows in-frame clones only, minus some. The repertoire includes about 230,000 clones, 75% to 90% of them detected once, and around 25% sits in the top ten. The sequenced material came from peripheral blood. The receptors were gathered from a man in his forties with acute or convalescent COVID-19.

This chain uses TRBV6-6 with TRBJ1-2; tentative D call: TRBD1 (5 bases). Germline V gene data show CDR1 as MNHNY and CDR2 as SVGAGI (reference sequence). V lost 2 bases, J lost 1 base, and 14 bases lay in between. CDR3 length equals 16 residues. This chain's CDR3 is CASSYGFRGDNYGYTF. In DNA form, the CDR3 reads TGTGCCAGCAGTTACGGCTTCCGGGGGGATAACTATGGCTACACCTTC.

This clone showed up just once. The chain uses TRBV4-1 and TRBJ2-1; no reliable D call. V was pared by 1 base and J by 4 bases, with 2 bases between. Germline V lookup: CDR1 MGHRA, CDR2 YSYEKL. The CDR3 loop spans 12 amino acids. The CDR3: CASSQVYNEQFF. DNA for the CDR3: TGCGCCAGCAGCCAAGTATACAATGAGCAGTTCTTC.

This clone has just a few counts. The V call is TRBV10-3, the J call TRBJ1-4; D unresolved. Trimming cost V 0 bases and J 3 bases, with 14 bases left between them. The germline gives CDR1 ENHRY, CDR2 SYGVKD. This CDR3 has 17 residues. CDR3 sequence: CAISESTGGVPNEKLFF. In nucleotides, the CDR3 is TGTGCCATCAGTGAGTCGACTGGCGGGGTTCCTAATGAAAAACTGTTTTTT.

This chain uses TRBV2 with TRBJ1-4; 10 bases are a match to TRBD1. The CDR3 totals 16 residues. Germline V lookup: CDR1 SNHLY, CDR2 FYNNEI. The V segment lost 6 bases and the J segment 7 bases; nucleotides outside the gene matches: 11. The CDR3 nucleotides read TGTGCCAGCAGGCCGGGACAGGGGATCGACGGTGAAAAACTGTTTTTT. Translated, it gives CASRPGQGIDGEKLFF.

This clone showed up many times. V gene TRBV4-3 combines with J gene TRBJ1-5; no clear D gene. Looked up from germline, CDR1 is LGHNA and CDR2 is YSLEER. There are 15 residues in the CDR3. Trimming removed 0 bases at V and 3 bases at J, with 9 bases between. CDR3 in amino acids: CASSQDRVYNQPQHF. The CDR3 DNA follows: TGCGCCAGCAGCCAAGATCGAGTTTACAATCAGCCCCAGCATTTT.

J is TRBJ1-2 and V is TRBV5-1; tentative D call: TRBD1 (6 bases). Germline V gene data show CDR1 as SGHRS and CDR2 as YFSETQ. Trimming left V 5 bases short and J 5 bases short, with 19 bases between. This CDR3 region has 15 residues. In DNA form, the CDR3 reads TGCGCCAGCAGAAAGTACCAGGGGCCGGAATATGGCTACACCTTC. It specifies CASRKYQGPEYGYTF.